This paragraph covers one T cell receptor (beta chain) sequence. Its antigen remains unknown. These data originate in a study of blood T cells in healthy people across ages. General study results and limits: Naive CD4+ cell counts and diversity both ran higher in long-lived than in aged donors.

The CDR3 is made up of 16 amino acids. The ends were cut back, 5 bases at V and 7 bases at J, with 20 bases in the middle. Germline V gene sequence: CDR1 MDHEN, CDR2 SYDVKM. Healthy Russian Caucasian donors spanned ages about 6 to 95 years. Primed by a sample-barcoded 5' primer and a J-beta primer mix, a second PCR proceeded for roughly 6 to 12 cycles. Template switching added a 12-random-nucleotide identifier to every cDNA molecule. Each CDR3 protein gets one entry after TCRdb re-called the 5' RACE reads with MiXCR. This table has 1.5 million to 2 million distinct CDR3 sequences, 30% to 40% appearing once.

The material sequenced was blood. This TCR derives from a woman in her thirties in good health. This sequence joins TRBV28 and TRBJ1-4; D is unresolved. The CDR3 reads CASSRPVGQPSEKLFF. The DNA of the CDR3 is TGTGCCAGCAGTCGCCCCGTCGGCCAGCCTAGTGAAAAACTGTTTTTT. Based on the CDR3 plus reference TRBV28 and TRBJ1-4, the full variable domain is DVKVTQSSRYLVKRTGEKVFLECVQDMDHENMFWYRQDPGLGLRLIYFSYDVKMKEKGDIPEGYSVSREKKERFSLILESASTNQTSMYLCASSRPVGQPSEKLFFGSGTQLSVL.